The 29 T cell receptor beta chains reported below all come from one sample, sequenced in a study of blood T cell repertoires in COVID-19 (dated by TCRdb to the early 2020s). The method was the immunoSEQ multiplex PCR assay. Here the immuneACCESS table is served through TCRdb, limited to in-frame sequences with V and J called. Missing clones are a known gap in these copies; in checked studies unresolved V genes cover under half, and the rest lacks a known reason. Within this sample are approximately 150,000 clones, with roughly 77% of them counted one time only. Approximately 10% of the sample rests with the top ten. The sequenced sample consisted of peripheral blood. The origin of the receptors is a human donor in a cohort sampled during active COVID-19.

This chain connects TRBV14 to TRBJ2-1, with D possibly TRBD1 on 5 matching bases. Trimming removed 4 bases from V and 6 bases from J, with 10 bases in between. There are 13 residues in the CDR3. Looked up from germline, CDR1 is SGHDN and CDR2 is FVKESK. CDR3 coding DNA: TGTGCCAGCAGCCGGGGCCGCAGCAATGAGCAGTTCTTC. It translates to CASSRGRSNEQFF.

V usage is TRBV7-3 and J usage is TRBJ2-1; TRBD2 matches at 9 bases. V shed 5 bases and J 8 bases; nucleotides not matched to a gene: 10. The CDR3 runs 15 residues. Germline values: CDR1 SGHTA, CDR2 FQGTGA. DNA for the CDR3: TGTGCCAGCAGCCCCTCTGGGACTAGCATCGATGAGCAGTTCTTC. As protein: CASSPSGTSIDEQFF. Drawing the rest from reference TRBV7-3 and TRBJ2-1, the complete variable domain is GAGVSQTPSNKVTEKGKYVELRCDPISGHTALYWYRQSLGQGPEFLIYFQGTGAADDSGLPNDRFFAVRPEGSVSTLKIQRTERGDSAVYLCASSPSGTSIDEQFFGPGTRLTVL.

This clone was counted only a few times. The chain carries TRBV13 and TRBJ1-2; 10 nucleotides align to TRBD1. The CDR3 covers 14 residues. Germline V lookup: CDR1 PRHDT, CDR2 FYEKMQ (reference sequence). J was trimmed by 8 bases and V by 1 base; bases with no gene match: 4. For the CDR3, the DNA is TGTGCCAGCAGCTTAGCCGGGACAGGGGTAGGCTACACCTTC. It is translated as CASSLAGTGVGYTF.

The V and J genes are TRBV9 and TRBJ2-1; D is perhaps TRBD2 (6 bases). Trimming removed 3 bases from V and 0 bases from J, with 10 bases in between. This CDR3 contains 15 residues. Per germline, CDR1 SGDLS and CDR2 YYNGEE. The CDR3, as DNA: TGTGCCAGCAGCGCCCGGGGGAGCTCCTACAATGAGCAGTTCTTC. Encoded protein: CASSARGSSYNEQFF.

CDR3: CASSSTGRNEKLFF. CDR3 nucleotide sequence: TGTGCCAGCAGTTCTACCGGGAGGAATGAAAAACTGTTTTTT. The chain carries TRBV27 and TRBJ1-4; D gene ambiguous. V lost 4 bases and J 5 bases, leaving 11 bases between the germline ends. From germline, CDR1 is MNHEY and CDR2 SMNVEV (reference sequence). The CDR3 runs 14 residues.

In regard to this clone: The same CDR3 can be traced to other DNA sequences in this sample. V and J are TRBV7-9 and TRBJ1-6; 9 nucleotides line up with TRBD1. With 5 bases clipped from V and 3 bases from J, the junction kept 2 bases outside the gene matches. The CDR3 is 15 amino acids. Germline values: CDR1 SEHNR, CDR2 FQNEAQ (reference sequence). CDR3 sequence (DNA): TGTGCCAGCAGCCCGGGACAGGGCTATAATTCACCCCTCCACTTT. Translating gives CASSPGQGYNSPLHF.

The CDR3 loop reads CAWSVPSSGGREKLFF. The CDR3 coding sequence is TGTGCCTGGAGTGTACCTTCGTCGGGGGGAAGGGAAAAACTGTTTTTT. The chain recombines TRBV30 with TRBJ1-4; possible D gene TRBD1, 5 bases. Germline CDR1 GTSNPN, CDR2 SVGIG (reference sequence). CDR3 length: 16 residues. V was clipped by 0 bases and J by 8 bases, with 19 bases between them.

The V gene is TRBV6-6, the J gene TRBJ1-1; 7 positions match TRBD1. V was clipped by 6 bases and J by 1 base; unmatched bases: 8. CDR3 length equals 15 residues. Germline V gene lookup returns CDR1 MNHNY and CDR2 SVGAGI (reference sequence). The CDR3 bases are TGTGCCAGCAGCACACAGGGGCCGGGGAACACTGAAGCTTTCTTT. Residues: CASSTQGPGNTEAFF.

This chain joins TRBV6-2 or TRBV6-3 and TRBJ1-1; TRBD1 might be the D (6 bases). There are 14 residues in the CDR3. V shed 2 bases and J shed 1 base, with 8 bases lying between them. Per the germline V gene, CDR1 is MNHEY and CDR2 is SVGEGT. CDR3 protein: CASSYGRGNTEAFF. CDR3 DNA sequence: TGTGCCAGCAGTTACGGCAGGGGGAACACTGAAGCTTTCTTT.

The rearrangement joins TRBV11-3 to TRBJ2-1; D uncertain. V shed 0 bases and J shed 0 bases, with 12 bases lying between them. From germline, CDR1 is SGHNT and CDR2 YENEEA. This CDR3 region has 17 residues. Written as DNA, the CDR3 is TGTGCCAGCAGCTTAGATCCGGTGATTAGCTCCTACAATGAGCAGTTCTTC. Translation gives CASSLDPVISSYNEQFF.

V is TRBV27 and J is TRBJ2-5; the match to TRBD2 covers 12 bases. The trim removed 3 bases at V and 0 bases at J, leaving 8 bases unmatched. CDR1 is MNHEY and CDR2 is SMNVEV in the germline V gene (reference sequence). This CDR3 contains 18 residues. CDR3 in amino acids: CASSLGVLAGGHQETQYF. Written as DNA, the CDR3 is TGTGCCAGCAGTTTGGGGGTACTAGCGGGGGGCCACCAAGAGACCCAGTACTTC.

The chain uses TRBV7-8 and TRBJ2-2, with D possibly being TRBD1 (6 bases). The CDR3 is made up of 17 amino acids. V lost 5 bases to trimming and J lost 7 bases, with 23 bases between them. Germline CDR1 is SGHVS and CDR2 is FQNEAQ. This CDR3 is CASSPGSRQGLVGELFF. The CDR3 DNA is TGTGCCAGCAGCCCGGGTTCTAGGCAGGGGTTGGTCGGGGAGCTGTTTTTT.

The rearrangement uses TRBV5-1 and TRBJ1-4; a weak D match, TRBD1 (5 bases). The V and J ends lost 5 bases and 4 bases respectively, with 18 bases between them. The CDR3 has 16 residues. The germline V gene has CDR1 SGHRS and CDR2 YFSETQ. CDR3 in amino acids: CASSSVQGTDNEKLFF. DNA of the CDR3: TGCGCCAGCAGTTCAGTCCAGGGAACGGATAATGAAAAACTGTTTTTT. Supplemented by reference TRBV5-1 and TRBJ1-4, the full variable domain reads KAGVTQTPRYLIKTRGQQVTLSCSPISGHRSVSWYQQTPGQGLQFLFEYFSETQRNKGNFPGRFSGRQFSNSRSEMNVSTLELGDSALYLCASSSVQGTDNEKLFFGSGTQLSVL.

The gene calls are TRBV14 and TRBJ2-3; TRBD2 aligns across 7 bases. This CDR3 is built from 14 residues. CDR1 SGHDN and CDR2 FVKESK come from the germline V gene. J lost 4 bases, V lost 5 bases, and 6 bases had no gene match. CDR3: CASSSGTKADTQYF. The CDR3 DNA follows: TGTGCCAGCAGCTCTGGGACTAAGGCAGATACGCAGTATTTT.

This clone was found once. This chain connects TRBV4-3 to TRBJ1-2, with D tentatively TRBD1 (6 bases). CDR3 length: 14 amino acids. With 1 base removed from V and 5 bases from J, the gap between germline ends came to 11 bases. The germline V gene has CDR1 LGHNA and CDR2 YSLEER. The CDR3: CASSQVGADYGYTF. DNA of the CDR3: TGCGCCAGCAGCCAAGTGGGGGCAGATTATGGCTACACCTTC.

The gene calls are TRBV6-5 and TRBJ1-1; a possible D gene is TRBD1 (6 bases). This CDR3 region has 16 residues. CDR1 is MNHEY and CDR2 is SVGAGI in the germline V gene. V was trimmed by 2 bases and J by 0 bases, leaving 13 bases between them. Here the CDR3 reads CASSYTYREMNTEAFF. The CDR3 DNA reads as TGTGCCAGCAGTTACACCTACAGGGAAATGAACACTGAAGCTTTCTTT.

This chain joins TRBV10-3 and TRBJ2-7; D might be TRBD1 (6 bases). The V and J ends lost 4 bases and 2 bases respectively, with 12 bases between them. CDR1 and CDR2 from the germline V gene are ENHRY and SYGVKD. This CDR3 has 14 residues. In DNA form, the CDR3 reads TGTGCCATCAGTGGGACAGCGGCCGCCTACGAGCAGTACTTC. It specifies CAISGTAAAYEQYF.

V usage is TRBV5-1 and J usage is TRBJ2-7, with 8 bases fitting TRBD1. V shed 4 bases and J 3 bases; nucleotides not matched to a gene: 6. In germline, CDR1 is SGHRS, CDR2 YFSETQ. The CDR3 consists of 14 residues. In DNA form, the CDR3 reads TGCGCCAGCAGCAAAGGGACAGGACTCTACGAGCAGTACTTC. It codes for CASSKGTGLYEQYF.

V gene TRBV27 combines with J gene TRBJ2-7; 14 bases are a match to TRBD2. The V segment lost 0 bases and the J segment 12 bases; nucleotides outside the gene matches: 10. The germline V gene encodes CDR1 MNHEY and CDR2 SMNVEV (reference sequence). The length of the CDR3 is 16 residues. CDR3 residues: CASSLSLTSGRARRYF. The CDR3 DNA follows: TGTGCCAGCAGTTTATCGTTGACTAGCGGGAGGGCTAGGCGGTACTTC.

The chain joins TRBV7-2 to TRBJ2-5; 12 positions match TRBD1. This CDR3 spans 16 amino acids. Germline V gene lookup returns CDR1 SGHTA and CDR2 FQGNSA. V dropped 4 bases and J dropped 5; count of bases not matched to a gene: 8. The DNA of the CDR3 is TGTGCCAGCAGCTCCTCCGGGACAGGGGGCTGGGAGACCCAGTACTTC. Protein sequence: CASSSSGTGGWETQYF.

The J gene is TRBJ2-1, the V gene TRBV11-2; a possible D gene is TRBD2 (5 bases). CDR1 SGHAT and CDR2 FQNNGV come from the germline V gene. This CDR3 is built from 13 residues. V was cut by 4 bases and J by 10 bases, with 14 bases left in between. The CDR3 nucleotides are TGTGCCAGCAGCTCCCTCTTCCGGAGGGAGCAGTTCTTC. Protein: CASSSLFRREQFF.

About this clone: The likely explanation is a read error, given a far larger clone one base away. CDR3 bases: TGTGCCAGCAGTTTTCTAGCGGGGGAAGAGACCCAGTACTTC. This codes for CASSFLAGEETQYF. The chain joins TRBV27 to TRBJ2-5; TRBD2 aligns across 10 bases. Germline V CDR1 and CDR2: MNHEY, SMNVEV (reference sequence). V was pared by 3 bases and J by 3 bases, with 1 base of the junction left unmatched. CDR3 length: 14 residues.

V and J are TRBV11-2 and TRBJ2-5, with 12 bases that match TRBD2. The CDR3 sequence is 18 residues long. Trimming removed 4 bases from V and 5 bases from J; junction bases left unmatched: 14. Germline V gives CDR1 SGHAT, CDR2 FQNNGV. The CDR3 coding sequence is TGTGCCAGCAGCTACCGGACTAGCGGGATAGGGCCGGGGGAGACCCAGTACTTC. Translated, it gives CASSYRTSGIGPGETQYF.

This chain links TRBV20-1 with TRBJ2-7, with D perhaps matching TRBD1 (5 bases). CDR1 and CDR2 (germline): DFQATT, SNEGSKA (reference sequence). Trimming pared 5 bases from V and 9 bases from J, leaving 14 bases between. This CDR3 has 11 residues. The CDR3 DNA sequence: TGCAGTGCTCCAATTGGGGCGCGGCAGTACTTC. Its protein product is CSAPIGARQYF.

The chain joins TRBV27 to TRBJ1-5; no definite D call. CDR3 length equals 15 residues. Trimming took off 6 bases at V and 0 bases at J, with 12 bases between the two ends. The germline CDR1 and CDR2 sequences are MNHEY and SMNVEV (reference sequence). In nucleotides, the CDR3 is TGTGCCAGCAGGGGCGGAGGGTATAGCAATCAGCCCCAGCATTTT. Translating gives CASRGGGYSNQPQHF.

The chain has TRBV19 and TRBJ2-3, with D unresolved. The CDR3 totals 15 residues. Germline values: CDR1 LNHDA, CDR2 SQIVND (reference sequence). Trimming shortened V by 0 bases and J by 5 bases, and 12 bases separated the two germline ends. The CDR3, as DNA: TGTGCCAGTAGTATAGATGAGGCCTTCGAAGATACGCAGTATTTT. This encodes CASSIDEAFEDTQYF.

J is TRBJ1-2 and V is TRBV10-3, with 7 bases fitting TRBD1. Germline V gene data show CDR1 as ENHRY and CDR2 as SYGVKD. The CDR3 is made up of 16 amino acids. The junction had 7 bases not matched to a gene; V was cut back by 2 bases and J by 1 base. The CDR3 DNA sequence: TGTGCCATCAGTGAGACAGGACAGGCTAATAACTATGGCTACACCTTC. Translated, it gives CAISETGQANNYGYTF.

The chain couples TRBV6-5 to TRBJ2-6; D unresolved. In germline, CDR1 is MNHEY, CDR2 SVGAGI. This CDR3 contains 15 residues. V dropped 6 bases and J dropped 2 bases, with 11 bases sitting between them. CDR3 protein: CASSHPSAGANVLTF. In nucleotides, the CDR3 is TGTGCCAGCAGCCACCCTAGTGCTGGGGCCAACGTCCTGACTTTC.

The rearrangement joins TRBV30 to TRBJ1-6; D possibly corresponds to TRBD1 (6 bases). V lost 4 bases and J lost 7, with 17 bases in between. The germline V gene encodes CDR1 GTSNPN and CDR2 SVGIG (reference sequence). This CDR3 contains 15 residues. CDR3 amino acids: CAWKGTGTENSPLHF. As DNA, the CDR3 is TGTGCCTGGAAGGGAACAGGGACCGAGAATTCACCCCTCCACTTT. The full variable domain, completed using reference TRBV30 and TRBJ1-6, is SQTIHQWPATLVQPVGSPLSLECTVEGTSNPNLYWYRQAAGRGLQLLFYSVGIGQISSEVPQNLSASRPQDRQFILSSKKLLLSDSGFYLCAWKGTGTENSPLHFGNGTRLTVT.